This TCR beta chain was sequenced in a study of control samples from healthy donors and cancer patients. Produced via immunoSEQ multiplex PCR; TCRdb's table is partial and in-frame only. The sample records over 120,000 clones, about 94% being singletons. The V gene lost 2 bases and the J gene lost 5 bases, with 12 bases spanning the gap. Germline V CDR1 and CDR2: SGHNT, YENEEA. The CDR3 spans 14 residues. Sequenced: PBMCs. The receptor's source is a man aged 55 to 70 with colorectal cancer. This chain uses TRBV11-3 with TRBJ2-5; maybe TRBD2 (6 bases). CDR3 region: CASSLKGAGETQYF. The CDR3 bases are TGTGCCAGCAGCTTAAAGGGCGCGGGGGAGACCCAGTACTTC. Full variable domain (rest looked up from reference TRBV11-3 and TRBJ2-5): EAGVVQSPRYKIIEKKQPVAFWCNPISGHNTLYWYLQNLGQGPELLIRYENEEAVDDSQLPKDRFSAERLKGVDSTLKIQPAELGDSAVYLCASSLKGAGETQYFGPGTRLLVL.